A single sample is the source of the 29 T cell receptor beta chains below, sequenced in a study of OX40 agonist ivuxolimab in advanced cancers. Assay: immunoSEQ multiplex PCR; the TCRdb copy retains only in-frame clones and omits some. In the table there are about 94,000 clones, around nine tenths of which are singletons. Sequences were derived from CD4+ or CD8+ T cells sorted from blood, sampled in a trial of the OX40 agonist ivuxolimab. These receptors were obtained from an adult with an advanced solid tumor such as melanoma, head and neck, liver or kidney cancer.

The rearrangement joins TRBV11-3 to TRBJ2-2; 10 bases align to TRBD1. The length of the CDR3 is 16 residues. Looked up from germline, CDR1 is SGHNT and CDR2 is YENEEA. J was trimmed by 3 bases and V by 5 bases; bases with no gene match: 6. CDR3 nucleotides: TGTGCCAGCAGCACCGGACAGGGGGGTTACACCGGGGAGCTGTTTTTT. Amino acid sequence: CASSTGQGGYTGELFF. Filled out from reference TRBV11-3 and TRBJ2-2, the complete variable domain reads EAGVVQSPRYKIIEKKQPVAFWCNPISGHNTLYWYLQNLGQGPELLIRYENEEAVDDSQLPKDRFSAERLKGVDSTLKIQPAELGDSAVYLCASSTGQGGYTGELFFGEGSRLTVL.

The rearrangement uses TRBV18 and TRBJ1-1; 8 bases map to TRBD1. The CDR3 is made up of 15 amino acids. Germline CDR1 is KGHSH and CDR2 is LQKENI. Losses at the gene ends were 3 bases for V and 5 bases for J; bases not matched to a gene: 8. CDR3 sequence reads: CASSPGQGQRTEAFF. Written as DNA, the CDR3 is TGTGCCAGCTCACCCGGACAGGGCCAACGAACTGAAGCTTTCTTT.

This clone was counted between two and nine times. The chain joins TRBV5-4 to TRBJ1-1; D perhaps matches TRBD1 (6 bases). Trimming took off 1 base at V and 4 bases at J, with 14 bases between the two ends. The CDR3 extends over 15 amino acids. CDR1 is SGHNT and CDR2 is YYREEE in the germline V gene (reference sequence). The CDR3 DNA follows: TGTGCCAGCAGCTTGTTGGAGGGCAGGGGCACTGAAGCTTTCTTT. Translation gives CASSLLEGRGTEAFF.

The chain employs TRBV6-1 and TRBJ2-7; unclear D gene. The CDR3 length is 11 residues. Trimming stripped 5 bases from V and 5 bases from J, with 7 bases between. Germline V gene sequence: CDR1 MNHNS, CDR2 SASEGT. The CDR3 coding sequence is TGTGCCAGCAGTCTTGTAGACGAGCAGTACTTC. Its translation is CASSLVDEQYF.

The chain employs TRBV6-6 and TRBJ1-1, with TRBD1 identical over 8 bases. This CDR3 comprises 13 residues. Germline CDR1 MNHNY, CDR2 SVGAGI (reference sequence). The J segment lost 3 bases and the V segment lost 8 bases, leaving 5 bases of the junction unmatched. CDR3 nucleotide sequence: TGTGCCAGCTGCAGGGGGCAGGACACTGAAGCTTTCTTT. This encodes CASCRGQDTEAFF.

J is TRBJ1-1 and V is TRBV29-1; TRBD1 might be the D (5 bases). The CDR3 is 15 amino acids. Germline V CDR1 and CDR2: SQVTM, ANQGSEA. Between the trimmed V and J ends, which lost 6 bases and 0 bases, there was a span of 17 bases. In nucleotides, the CDR3 is TGCAGCGTCCGACTCAGGGTTGGCATGAACACTGAAGCTTTCTTT. This sequence encodes CSVRLRVGMNTEAFF. The complete variable domain, with remaining parts taken from reference TRBV29-1 and TRBJ1-1, reads SAVISQKPSRDICQRGTSLTIQCQVDSQVTMMFWYRQQPGQSLTLIATANQGSEATYESGFVIDKFPISRPNLTFSTLTVSNMSPEDSSIYLCSVRLRVGMNTEAFFGQGTRLTVV.

The J gene is TRBJ2-3, the V gene TRBV19, with a possible D match to TRBD1 (6 bases). The V end lost 5 bases, the J end lost 4 bases, and 10 bases lay between the germline ends. Germline V gene lookup returns CDR1 LNHDA and CDR2 SQIVND (reference sequence). The CDR3 spans 13 residues. The CDR3 protein is CASSLGAPDTQYF. The CDR3 DNA is TGTGCCAGTAGTTTGGGGGCCCCAGATACGCAGTATTTT.

The genes are TRBV5-4 and TRBJ2-1; TRBD1 aligns across 8 bases. The CDR3 consists of 14 residues. V trimming: 1 base; J trimming: 6 bases; junction bases outside the gene matches: 3. Germline CDR1 is SGHNT and CDR2 is YYREEE (reference sequence). The CDR3 reads CASSLQGAGNEQFF. Here the CDR3 DNA reads TGTGCCAGCAGCTTGCAGGGGGCCGGCAATGAGCAGTTCTTC.

This clone was detected once. The chain is built from TRBV11-2 and TRBJ1-2; 8 positions match TRBD1. With V trimmed by 0 bases and J by 8 bases, 8 bases remained unmatched. Germline CDR1 reads SGHAT; CDR2 reads FQNNGV. The CDR3 length is 15 residues. CDR3 protein: CASSLDPGGKGGYTF. Here the CDR3 DNA reads TGTGCCAGCAGCTTAGATCCAGGGGGCAAAGGCGGCTACACCTTC.

The chain links TRBV5-6 to TRBJ1-6; TRBD1 is a possible D gene (5 bases). The CDR3 loop spans 15 amino acids. Germline assignment: CDR1 SGHDT and CDR2 YYEEEE. V was pared by 2 bases and J by 9 bases, with 15 bases between. CDR3 nucleotide sequence: TGTGCCAGCAGCTTCAGTGGGGCGGTGGGTTCACCCCTCCACTTT. As protein: CASSFSGAVGSPLHF.

The V gene is TRBV12-5, the J gene TRBJ2-7, with 9 bases that match TRBD1. Germline CDR1 LGHNT, CDR2 FRNRAP. J gave up 1 base and V 1 base, and 5 bases lay outside the gene matches. The CDR3 consists of 16 residues. CDR3 region: CASGLATGGASYEQYF. For the CDR3, the DNA is TGTGCTAGTGGTTTGGCAACAGGGGGCGCATCCTACGAGCAGTACTTC.

The gene calls are TRBV19 and TRBJ2-7, with TRBD1 as a possible D gene (5 bases). The V gene's germline CDR1 is LNHDA and CDR2 SQIVND (reference sequence). The V and J ends lost 2 bases and 0 bases respectively, with 17 bases between them. The CDR3 covers 17 residues. This CDR3 reads CASSISPPSGNSYEQYF. CDR3 coding DNA: TGTGCCAGTAGTATATCGCCTCCCTCAGGGAACTCCTACGAGCAGTACTTC.

The genes are TRBV19 and TRBJ2-4, with D possibly being TRBD1 (6 bases). The germline V gene encodes CDR1 LNHDA and CDR2 SQIVND (reference sequence). CDR3 length: 13 residues. Deletions cut 10 bases from V and 2 bases from J, with 12 bases between. CDR3 sequence (DNA): TGTGCCACCGAAGGGGGAACCAAAAACATTCAGTACTTC. Protein: CATEGGTKNIQYF.

The chain uses TRBV7-3 and TRBJ2-3, with no clear D. Germline V gene sequence: CDR1 SGHTA, CDR2 FQGTGA. V was shortened by 5 bases and J by 8 bases, with 11 bases between the two germline ends. The CDR3 has 12 residues. DNA for the CDR3: TGTGCCAGCAGCCGCCACCTAGTTACGCAGTATTTT. Translated: CASSRHLVTQYF.

The rearrangement uses TRBV4-2 and TRBJ1-2; 8 nucleotides align to TRBD1. V shed 4 bases, J shed 4 bases, and the junction held 8 bases outside the gene matches. This CDR3 region has 15 residues. Germline CDR1 is LGHNA and CDR2 is YNFKEQ. The CDR3 nucleotides are TGTGCCAGCAGCCGTTCGACAGGGGCAGGCTATGGCTACACCTTC. Translating gives CASSRSTGAGYGYTF.

The CDR3 loop reads CASSSRGGWAYNEQFF. CDR3 sequence (DNA): TGTGCCAGCAGCTCCCGTGGAGGGTGGGCCTACAATGAGCAGTTCTTC. This chain uses TRBV4-2 with TRBJ2-1, with D perhaps TRBD2 (6 bases). Germline values: CDR1 LGHNA, CDR2 YNFKEQ. This CDR3 has 16 amino acids. Trimming removed 5 bases from V and 2 bases from J, with 16 bases in between.

The chain combines TRBV21-1 with TRBJ1-5; the DNA was not used to check the table's D call, TRBD1. TRBV21-1 is reported as a pseudogene. The CDR3 loop spans 14 amino acids. CDR3 protein: CASGGDGANQPQHF. CDR3 coding DNA: TGTGCCAGCGGGGGCGATGGGGCCAATCAGCCCCAGCATTTT.

The CDR3 nucleotides read TGCGCCAGCAGTGGACAGGGTAGGAACACCGGGGAGCTGTTTTTT. Its translation is CASSGQGRNTGELFF. J is TRBJ2-2 and V is TRBV10-2, with 7 positions matching TRBD1. Germline V gene data show CDR1 as WSHSY and CDR2 as SAAADI. The CDR3 consists of 15 residues. V trimming: 4 bases; J trimming: 1 base; junction bases outside the gene matches: 3.

The chain recombines TRBV5-1 with TRBJ1-4; unclear D gene. CDR3 length: 15 amino acids. Germline lookup yields CDR1 SGHRS and CDR2 YFSETQ. With 0 bases removed from V and 4 bases from J, the gap between germline ends came to 10 bases. For the CDR3, the DNA is TGCGCCAGCAGCTTGGCCGGGGTAATTAATGAAAAACTGTTTTTT. Amino acid sequence: CASSLAGVINEKLFF.

The chain links TRBV27 to TRBJ2-6; D is perhaps TRBD1 (5 bases). Deletions cut 4 bases from V and 2 bases from J, with 9 bases between. The CDR3 runs 15 residues. CDR1 is MNHEY, CDR2 SMNVEV, per germline (reference sequence). The DNA for the CDR3 is TGTGCCAGCAGTTCCAGGGTCGCTGGGGCCAACGTCCTGACTTTC. It codes for CASSSRVAGANVLTF.

Here the CDR3 DNA reads TGCGCCAGCAGTGAAAAGAGAGCCCGCGGGGGCGCGGGAACGGGCTATGGCTACACCTTC. Translated: CASSEKRARGGAGTGYGYTF. The V gene is TRBV10-1, the J gene TRBJ1-2; perhaps TRBD1 as D (6 bases). V lost 3 bases and J lost 4, with 30 bases in between. Germline CDR1 and CDR2: WNHNN and SYGVQD (reference sequence). The CDR3 runs to 20 residues.

The chain combines TRBV5-4 with TRBJ2-2; a weak D match, TRBD1 (5 bases). Trimming pared 2 bases from V and 2 bases from J, leaving 10 bases between. There are 15 residues in the CDR3. Germline CDR1 reads SGHNT; CDR2 reads YYREEE (reference sequence). CDR3 nucleotide sequence: TGTGCCAGCAGCTTTCCTCAGGGTAACACCGGGGAGCTGTTTTTT. Translation gives CASSFPQGNTGELFF.

The sample holds one count of this clone. The rearrangement joins TRBV19 to TRBJ2-3; D is unresolved. Trimming removed 6 bases from V and 0 bases from J, with 10 bases in between. Germline values: CDR1 LNHDA, CDR2 SQIVND (reference sequence). The CDR3 is made up of 14 amino acids. In nucleotides, the CDR3 is TGTGCCAGTAGCACTCTTATAAGCACAGATACGCAGTATTTT. Translated, it gives CASSTLISTDTQYF.

The V gene is TRBV4-1, the J gene TRBJ1-3; maybe TRBD1 (5 bases). Germline CDR1 and CDR2: MGHRA and YSYEKL. This CDR3 comprises 14 residues. V lost 8 bases to trimming and J lost 0 bases, with 11 bases between them. Here the CDR3 DNA reads TGCGCCAGCGCGGGGCGAAACTCTGGAAACACCATATATTTT. As protein: CASAGRNSGNTIYF.

This sequence joins TRBV5-1 and TRBJ1-6; a weak D match, TRBD1 (6 bases). The CDR3 runs to 14 residues. The germline V gene encodes CDR1 SGHRS and CDR2 YFSETQ. V lost 5 bases and J lost 7, with 13 bases in between. The CDR3 nucleotides are TGCGCCAGCAGAGGGCACAGGGAAAATTCACCCCTCCACTTT. It codes for CASRGHRENSPLHF. The full variable domain, its missing parts supplied by reference TRBV5-1 and TRBJ1-6, is KAGVTQTPRYLIKTRGQQVTLSCSPISGHRSVSWYQQTPGQGLQFLFEYFSETQRNKGNFPGRFSGRQFSNSRSEMNVSTLELGDSALYLCASRGHRENSPLHFGNGTRLTVT.

The gene calls are TRBV7-2 and TRBJ1-2, with a weak D call TRBD1 (6 bases). The CDR3 is made up of 18 amino acids. V dropped 2 bases and J dropped 0 bases, with 19 bases sitting between them. Germline CDR1 is SGHTA and CDR2 is FQGNSA. The CDR3 nucleotides read TGTGCCAGCAGCTTAAGGGCCCTGAGGGGGGGGTCTAACTATGGCTACACCTTC. Translation gives CASSLRALRGGSNYGYTF.

The chain couples TRBV6-4 to TRBJ2-5, with D possibly TRBD2 on 7 matching bases. Germline V lookup: CDR1 MRHNA, CDR2 SNTAGT. V was pared by 6 bases and J by 4 bases, with 36 bases between. This CDR3 spans 21 amino acids. The chain's CDR3 is CASRDPRLKPGGGGLGETQYF. The CDR3 nucleotides are TGTGCCAGCAGGGACCCTCGCCTTAAACCGGGGGGCGGGGGTTTAGGAGAGACCCAGTACTTC.

The chain employs TRBV6-5 and TRBJ2-1; TRBD2 matches at 12 bases. Germline V CDR1 and CDR2: MNHEY, SVGAGI. J gave up 6 bases and V 11 bases, and 8 bases lay outside the gene matches. This CDR3 has 14 residues. The DNA for the CDR3 is TGTGCCGCAGCCCTAGCGGGGGGGGTCAATGAGCAGTTCTTC. It encodes CAAALAGGVNEQFF.

CDR3: CASSSRGLAGDSYEQYF. CDR3 DNA: TGTGCCAGCAGCTCCCGCGGCTTAGCGGGGGACTCCTACGAGCAGTACTTC. This chain joins TRBV7-2 and TRBJ2-7; 9 bases line up with TRBD2. The CDR3 has 17 amino acids. Per the germline V gene, CDR1 is SGHTA and CDR2 is FQGNSA. Trimming took 4 bases from V and 0 from J; bases not matched to a gene: 10.